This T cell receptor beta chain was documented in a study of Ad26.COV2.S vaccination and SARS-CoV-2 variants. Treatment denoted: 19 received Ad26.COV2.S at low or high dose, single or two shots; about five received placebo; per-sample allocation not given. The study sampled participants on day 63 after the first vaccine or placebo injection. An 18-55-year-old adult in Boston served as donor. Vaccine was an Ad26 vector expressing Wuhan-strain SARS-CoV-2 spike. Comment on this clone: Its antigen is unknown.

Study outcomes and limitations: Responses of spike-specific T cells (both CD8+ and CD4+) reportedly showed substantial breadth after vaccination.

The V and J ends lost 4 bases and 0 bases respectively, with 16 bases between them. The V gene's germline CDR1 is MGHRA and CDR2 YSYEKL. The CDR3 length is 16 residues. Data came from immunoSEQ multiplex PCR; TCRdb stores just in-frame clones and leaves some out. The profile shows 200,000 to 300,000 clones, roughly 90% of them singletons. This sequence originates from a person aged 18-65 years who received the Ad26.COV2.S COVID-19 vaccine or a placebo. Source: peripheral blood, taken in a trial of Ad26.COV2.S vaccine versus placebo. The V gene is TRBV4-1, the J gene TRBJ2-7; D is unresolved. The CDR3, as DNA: TGCGCCAGCAGCCGAGTGGACGGAACCCTCTCCTACGAGCAGTACTTC. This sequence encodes CASSRVDGTLSYEQYF.